Presented here are 13 T cell receptor beta chains from one specimen sequenced in a study of T cell responses to AZD1222 COVID-19 vaccine. TCRdb's copy holds only in-frame clones and misses some; the assay was immunoSEQ multiplex PCR. The data show under 70,000 clones, 80% seen once. This specimen was peripheral blood, taken 28 days after the second AZD1222 dose. The receptors were sampled from an adult who received the AZD1222 COVID-19 vaccine.

The chain carries TRBV30 and TRBJ1-6; TRBD1 is a possible D gene (6 bases). Germline V gene data show CDR1 as GTSNPN and CDR2 as SVGIG (reference sequence). The V end was cut by 3 bases, the J end by 8 bases, with 17 bases between. The CDR3 is 15 amino acids. CDR3 DNA sequence: TGTGCCTGGAGGGGGAGGAGGGGGAGGCATTCACCCCTCCACTTT. The encoded protein is CAWRGRRGRHSPLHF.

The rearrangement links TRBV3-1 (or the pseudogene TRBV3-2) to TRBJ1-2, with D maybe TRBD1 (5 bases). CDR3 length equals 14 residues. CDR1 and CDR2 (germline): LGHDT, YNNKEL (reference sequence). The V and J ends lost 1 base and 4 bases respectively, with 10 bases between them. In DNA, the CDR3 is TGTGCCAGCAGCCAAGTAGCAGGGCCCTATGGCTACACCTTC. Its translation: CASSQVAGPYGYTF.

This chain uses TRBV2 with TRBJ2-5; D is perhaps TRBD1 (5 bases). V lost 4 bases to trimming and J lost 10 bases, with 10 bases between them. The germline V gene encodes CDR1 SNHLY and CDR2 FYNNEI. This CDR3 has 11 amino acids. This chain's CDR3 is CASSGQRGQYF. CDR3 bases: TGTGCCAGCAGTGGACAGAGAGGCCAGTACTTC.

The chain combines TRBV28 with TRBJ1-4, with 9 bases fitting TRBD1. The CDR3 consists of 15 residues. V shed 4 bases, J shed 6 bases, and the junction held 6 bases outside the gene matches. Germline CDR1 reads MDHEN; CDR2 reads SYDVKM. Here the CDR3 reads CASSSPGQGDEKLFF. The DNA for the CDR3 is TGTGCCAGCAGTTCTCCGGGACAGGGAGATGAAAAACTGTTTTTT.

This clone was recorded only once. In nucleotides, the CDR3 is TGCGCCAGCAGCTTGAGCGGGTACGGCAATGAGCAGTTCTTC. Translation gives CASSLSGYGNEQFF. The chain is built from TRBV5-1 and TRBJ2-1, with a weak D call TRBD2 (6 bases). V was clipped by 1 base and J by 6 bases, with 11 bases between them. Germline CDR1 reads SGHRS; CDR2 reads YFSETQ. This CDR3 region has 14 residues. Drawing the rest from reference TRBV5-1 and TRBJ2-1, the complete variable domain is KAGVTQTPRYLIKTRGQQVTLSCSPISGHRSVSWYQQTPGQGLQFLFEYFSETQRNKGNFPGRFSGRQFSNSRSEMNVSTLELGDSALYLCASSLSGYGNEQFFGPGTRLTVL.

The J gene is TRBJ1-4, the V gene TRBV6-2 or TRBV6-3; possibly TRBD1 for D (5 bases). Germline V CDR1 and CDR2: MNHEY, SVGEGT. Deletions cut 4 bases from V and 7 bases from J, with 13 bases between. The CDR3 is made up of 14 amino acids. The CDR3 DNA reads TGTGCCAGCAGTTCCCCAGGGCTCGGTGAAAAACTGTTTTTT. Translating gives CASSSPGLGEKLFF.

The V and J genes are TRBV21-1 and TRBJ2-7; TRBD1 was called by the table and not checked on the DNA. TRBV21-1 has pseudogene status. The CDR3 has 14 amino acids. The CDR3 region has the DNA TGTGCCAGCAGCAAAGGGGGACAGGGCTACGAGCAGTACGTC. Its translation is CASSKGGQGYEQYV.

The chain joins TRBV28 to TRBJ1-5; D unclear. Trimming left V 6 bases short and J 9 bases short, with 12 bases between. Germline-derived CDR1 and CDR2 are MDHEN and SYDVKM. The CDR3 consists of 12 residues. The CDR3 DNA reads as TGTGCCAGCAGAAAGACCCGCTGGCCCCAGCATTTT. Translated: CASRKTRWPQHF. The complete variable domain, with remaining parts taken from reference TRBV28 and TRBJ1-5, reads DVKVTQSSRYLVKRTGEKVFLECVQDMDHENMFWYRQDPGLGLRLIYFSYDVKMKEKGDIPEGYSVSREKKERFSLILESASTNQTSMYLCASRKTRWPQHFGDGTRLSIL.

This rearrangement joins TRBV10-3 to TRBJ2-7; 7 nucleotides align to TRBD2. V gave up 10 bases and J gave up 2 bases; unmatched junction bases: 8. The germline CDR1 and CDR2 sequences are ENHRY and SYGVKD. This CDR3 has 13 amino acids. CDR3 in amino acids: CATKSGGTYEQYF. The CDR3, as DNA: TGTGCCACCAAATCGGGAGGAACCTACGAGCAGTACTTC.

V gene TRBV4-1 combines with J gene TRBJ1-3; unclear D gene. Germline lookup yields CDR1 MGHRA and CDR2 YSYEKL. The V end was cut by 0 bases, the J end by 1 base, with 13 bases between. This CDR3 spans 17 amino acids. This chain's CDR3 is CASSQEVSGWSGNTIYF. CDR3 nucleotide sequence: TGCGCCAGCAGCCAAGAAGTTTCTGGGTGGTCTGGAAACACCATATATTTT.

The V gene is TRBV2, the J gene TRBJ1-6; the D is unclear. Trimming pared 5 bases from V and 5 bases from J, leaving 10 bases between. The CDR3 runs 14 residues. Germline CDR1 SNHLY, CDR2 FYNNEI. CDR3 sequence: CASSRVADNSPLHF. The CDR3 nucleotides read TGTGCCAGCAGTCGGGTGGCGGATAATTCACCCCTCCACTTT.

This sequence joins TRBV13 and TRBJ2-5; 8 positions match TRBD2. The V and J ends lost 6 bases and 5 bases, in that order; junction bases with no gene match: 5. Germline CDR1 and CDR2: PRHDT and FYEKMQ (reference sequence). This CDR3 has 13 amino acids. CDR3 sequence: CASRPPGGETQYF. CDR3 DNA sequence: TGTGCCAGCAGGCCCCCGGGGGGGGAGACCCAGTACTTC.

A few counts support this clone. The chain joins TRBV3-1 (or the pseudogene TRBV3-2) to TRBJ2-2; a weak D match, TRBD2 (6 bases). The CDR3 runs 16 residues. The ends were cut back, 5 bases at V and 1 base at J, with 14 bases in the middle. Germline V lookup: CDR1 LGHDT, CDR2 YNNKEL (reference sequence). CDR3 amino acids: CASSFLAEVNTGELFF. DNA of the CDR3: TGTGCCAGCAGCTTTTTAGCGGAGGTGAACACCGGGGAGCTGTTTTTT.